This T cell receptor (beta chain) was captured by sequencing in a study of blood T cell repertoires in COVID-19. Source study methods: Estimation of nucleated cell counts relied on the amplification of reference gene primers. TCRdb's table, derived via immunoSEQ multiplex PCR, lists solely in-frame clones and lacks some. The V and J calls and the clone size are those of that table, but D and trimming were determined from the DNA. The table includes 77,000 or so clones, roughly 76% detected once. Sequenced material: peripheral blood. This TCR was sampled from a woman at least 80 years old with active or convalescent COVID-19.

The CDR3 DNA sequence: TGCGCCAGCAGCTTGCGCCCGGACCAAGAGACCCAGTACTTC. It is translated as CASSLRPDQETQYF. The chain couples TRBV5-1 to TRBJ2-5; D gene unclear. The CDR3 length is 14 residues. Germline V gene data show CDR1 as SGHRS and CDR2 as YFSETQ. Trimming stripped 1 base from V and 0 bases from J, with 7 bases between.